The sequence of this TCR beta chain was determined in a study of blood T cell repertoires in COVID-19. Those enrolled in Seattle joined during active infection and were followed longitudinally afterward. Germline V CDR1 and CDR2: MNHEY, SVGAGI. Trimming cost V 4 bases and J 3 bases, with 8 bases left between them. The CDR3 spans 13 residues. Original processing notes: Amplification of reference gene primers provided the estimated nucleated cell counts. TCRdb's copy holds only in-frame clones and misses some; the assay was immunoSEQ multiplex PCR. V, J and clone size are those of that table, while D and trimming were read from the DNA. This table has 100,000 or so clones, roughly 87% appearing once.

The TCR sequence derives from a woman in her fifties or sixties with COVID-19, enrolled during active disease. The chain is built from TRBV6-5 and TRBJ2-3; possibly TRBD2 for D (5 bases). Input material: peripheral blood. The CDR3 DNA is TGTGCCAGCAGTTCGAGGAGGACAGATACGCAGTATTTT. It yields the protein CASSSRRTDTQYF.